This T cell receptor beta chain was documented in a study of patients and donors after allogeneic stem cell transplantation. This clonotype has only a few counts. From the RT-PCR reads, TCRdb called clonotypes with MiXCR, one entry per CDR3 protein. The table has about a million distinct CDR3 sequences, about a sixth seen once. This clonotype originated in a human donor who was either an allogeneic HSCT recipient or a stem cell or donor lymphocyte infusion donor (not recorded which). It is not recorded whose cells these are; they may come from a transplant donor. The sample comprised blood, either unsorted or a sorted T cell fraction (not recorded which).

CDR3 in DNA: TGTGCCAGCAGTTACTCGGTCTCCTACAATGAGCAGTTCTTC. This translates into CASSYSVSYNEQFF. V is TRBV6-5 and J is TRBJ2-1, with unresolved D. Per the germline V gene, CDR1 is MNHEY and CDR2 is SVGAGI. V lost 0 bases and J lost 0, with 3 bases in between. This CDR3 comprises 14 residues.